These 17 T cell receptor beta chains originate from one sample sequenced in a study of cytomegalovirus exposure and HLA in healthy donors. Sequencing was performed with immunoSEQ multiplex PCR; in TCRdb, only in-frame clones are kept and a portion is missing. The sample carries over 150,000 clones, about 90% recorded once. Sequencing was carried out using PBMCs. Source of these receptors: a woman between 18 and 29 years old in good health and CMV-seropositive.

The V and J genes are TRBV11-2 and TRBJ2-7; 8 bases agree with TRBD2. V gave up 4 bases and J gave up 0 bases; unmatched junction bases: 17. CDR1 SGHAT and CDR2 FQNNGV come from the germline V gene. The CDR3 is made up of 19 amino acids. CDR3 in DNA: TGTGCCAGCAGCTCTATAGCGGGATCTCGATGGAACGCCTCCTACGAGCAGTACTTC. It translates to CASSSIAGSRWNASYEQYF.

The chain joins TRBV27 to TRBJ1-5; D may be TRBD1 (5 bases). This CDR3 contains 15 residues. V was pared by 6 bases and J by 2 bases, with 14 bases between. CDR1 and CDR2 (germline): MNHEY, SMNVEV (reference sequence). The CDR3 DNA reads as TGTGCCAGCAGGAGCTACGGGGGAGGCAATCAGCCCCAGCATTTT. This sequence encodes CASRSYGGGNQPQHF.

The chain couples TRBV27 to TRBJ1-2; D unclear. This CDR3 spans 12 amino acids. Per germline, CDR1 MNHEY and CDR2 SMNVEV (reference sequence). Trimming took 5 bases from V and 1 from J, leaving 5 bases between them. The CDR3 spells CASSDNNYGYTF. The DNA for the CDR3 is TGTGCCAGCAGTGACAATAACTATGGCTACACCTTC.

With regard to this clone: Other DNA sequences within the sample encode an identical CDR3. The genes are TRBV6-5 and TRBJ2-7; unclear D gene. Germline-derived CDR1 and CDR2 are MNHEY and SVGAGI. The V end lost 0 bases, the J end lost 1 base, and 7 bases lay between the germline ends. The CDR3 contains 14 residues. CDR3 protein: CASSYSGPSYEQYF. In DNA, the CDR3 is TGTGCCAGCAGTTACTCTGGCCCATCCTACGAGCAGTACTTC.

The rearrangement links TRBV18 to TRBJ2-7; 9 bases agree with TRBD1. The CDR3 is 16 residues long. The trim removed 4 bases at V and 1 base at J, leaving 8 bases unmatched. The germline V gene has CDR1 KGHSH and CDR2 LQKENI. In DNA form, the CDR3 reads TGTGCCAGCTCACGACAACCGGGACAGGGATCCTACGAGCAGTACTTC. It yields the protein CASSRQPGQGSYEQYF. The full variable domain, completed using reference TRBV18 and TRBJ2-7, is NAGVMQNPRHLVRRRGQEARLRCSPMKGHSHVYWYRQLPEEGLKFMVYLQKENIIDESGMPKERFSAEFPKEGPSILRIQQVVRGDSAAYFCASSRQPGQGSYEQYFGPGTRLTVT.

The chain combines TRBV4-1 with TRBJ2-5; D not resolved. V was shortened by 3 bases and J by 1 base, with 6 bases between the two germline ends. CDR3 length: 13 amino acids. Germline CDR1 MGHRA, CDR2 YSYEKL. In nucleotides, the CDR3 is TGCGCCAGCAGCCAGGCCTTCCAAGAGACCCAGTACTTC. It translates to CASSQAFQETQYF.

CDR3 in DNA: TGCGCCAGCAGCTTGGACCCCCAAACTCACAATGAGCAGTTCTTC. This gives the protein CASSLDPQTHNEQFF. The chain has TRBV5-1 and TRBJ2-1; no firm D call. Germline V gives CDR1 SGHRS, CDR2 YFSETQ. V was pared by 0 bases and J by 5 bases, with 12 bases between. The length of the CDR3 is 15 residues.

The CDR3 sequence is CASSLGGTEYEQYF. The CDR3 bases are TGTGCCAGCAGTCTAGGGGGGACAGAATACGAGCAGTACTTC. The rearrangement uses TRBV28 and TRBJ2-7; a weak D match, TRBD1 (7 bases). Germline V gene data show CDR1 as MDHEN and CDR2 as SYDVKM. Trimming pared 5 bases from V and 4 bases from J, leaving 15 bases between. The CDR3 extends over 14 amino acids.

V is TRBV29-1 and J is TRBJ1-2; perhaps TRBD1 as D (5 bases). Germline values: CDR1 SQVTM, CDR2 ANQGSEA. This CDR3 has 13 residues. V gave up 3 bases and J gave up 4 bases, with 12 bases separating them. In nucleotides, the CDR3 is TGCAGCGTTGATTCCGGGGGTGGCTATGGCTACACCTTC. Amino acid sequence: CSVDSGGGYGYTF.

CDR3 nucleotide sequence: TGCGCCAGCAGACAGGGGGCCGACTATGGCTACACCTTC. This codes for CASRQGADYGYTF. V usage is TRBV4-3 and J usage is TRBJ1-2; 9 nucleotides align to TRBD1. Per germline, CDR1 LGHNA and CDR2 YSLEER. J gave up 3 bases and V 6 bases, and 2 bases lay outside the gene matches. The CDR3 covers 13 residues.

The chain combines TRBV19 with TRBJ2-7; 9 bases fit TRBD2. The germline V gene encodes CDR1 LNHDA and CDR2 SQIVND (reference sequence). The CDR3 extends over 14 amino acids. With V trimmed by 7 bases and J by 2 bases, 6 bases remained unmatched. The CDR3 nucleotides are TGTGCCAGTACCTCCCTAGCGGGGCCCTACGAGCAGTACTTC. As protein: CASTSLAGPYEQYF. The whole variable domain, remainder taken from reference TRBV19 and TRBJ2-7, is DGGITQSPKYLFRKEGQNVTLSCEQNLNHDAMYWYRQDPGQGLRLIYYSQIVNDFQKGDIAEGYSVSREKKESFPLTVTSAQKNPTAFYLCASTSLAGPYEQYFGPGTRLTVT.

In its sample, this clone was seen once. V and J are TRBV21-1 and TRBJ2-7; the D call TRBD2 from the table was never checked on the DNA. TRBV21-1 constitutes a pseudogene. The CDR3 runs to 15 residues. Here the CDR3 DNA reads TGTGCCAGCAGCATGGGGACTAGCGGATCCTACGAGCAGTACTTC. The encoded protein is CASSMGTSGSYEQYF.

The rearrangement uses TRBV2 and TRBJ1-3; TRBD1 might be the D (5 bases). The CDR3 spans 14 residues. The V gene lost 8 bases and the J gene lost 0 bases, with 11 bases spanning the gap. Germline CDR1 reads SNHLY; CDR2 reads FYNNEI. The CDR3 DNA reads as TGTGCCAGCGCAGGGATCTTCTCTGGAAACACCATATATTTT. Its protein product is CASAGIFSGNTIYF.

The V and J genes are TRBV6-6 and TRBJ1-5; D possibly corresponds to TRBD1 (6 bases). The germline V and J ends were trimmed by 6 bases and 6 bases, with 12 bases remaining between them. The CDR3 contains 13 residues. The germline gives CDR1 MNHNY, CDR2 SVGAGI (reference sequence). The CDR3 bases are TGTGCCAGCAGGGGGGCGGACGGTCAGCCCCAGCATTTT. It codes for CASRGADGQPQHF.

As regards this clone: Additional DNA sequences in this sample encode the identical CDR3. The chain links TRBV27 to TRBJ2-3; D remains unclear. The germline CDR1 and CDR2 sequences are MNHEY and SMNVEV (reference sequence). Trimming pared 2 bases from V and 0 bases from J, leaving 6 bases between. The CDR3 totals 14 residues. This CDR3 is CASSLELSTDTQYF. In nucleotides, the CDR3 is TGTGCCAGCAGTTTAGAGCTGAGCACAGATACGCAGTATTTT.

V and J are TRBV4-1 and TRBJ2-7, with D tentatively TRBD2 (5 bases). The germline V and J ends were trimmed by 6 bases and 1 base, with 13 bases remaining between them. The CDR3 has 14 amino acids. The germline V gene has CDR1 MGHRA and CDR2 YSYEKL. In DNA form, the CDR3 reads TGCGCCAGCAGTCCTTCCCCGGGGTCCTACGAGCAGTACTTC. Protein product: CASSPSPGSYEQYF.

The chain uses TRBV6-5 and TRBJ1-5; D is unclear. CDR1 is MNHEY, CDR2 SVGAGI, per germline. Trimming removed 7 bases from V and 7 bases from J, with 8 bases in between. CDR3 size: 11 residues. CDR3: CASTRGQPQHF. CDR3 in DNA: TGTGCCAGCACCAGAGGACAGCCCCAGCATTTT.